These 4 T cell receptor beta chains were sequenced from one sample in a study of T-cell reconstitution after alpha-beta-depleted transplantation in children. TCRbeta library preparation incorporated unique molecular identifiers. Each CDR3 protein gets one entry after TCRdb re-called the PCR reads with MiXCR. The repertoire holds more than 300,000 distinct CDR3 sequences, with under 20% as singletons. The material sequenced was PBMCs, mostly from graft donor cells, taken 360 days after TCRalphabeta/CD19-depleted stem cell transplant. Receptor source: a male patient under 10 years old who had a stem cell transplant for acute lymphoblastic leukemia, so the T cells may come from the graft donor.

Ten or more counts support this clonotype. The junction departs from germline at one end; a sequencing error may be responsible. The CDR3, as DNA: TGTGCCAGCAAAAGGACTAGCGGGAGAATGAACCAAGACTTC. Residues: CASKRTSGRMNQDF. V is TRBV7-9 and J is TRBJ2-5; 13 bases match TRBD2. Germline V gives CDR1 SEHNR, CDR2 FQNEAQ (reference sequence). This CDR3 contains 14 residues.

This sequence joins TRBV12-3 or TRBV12-4 and TRBJ2-5; 8 bases are shared with TRBD1. CDR3 size: 17 residues. V was pared by 2 bases and J by 9 bases, with 17 bases of the junction left unmatched. The CDR3 region has the DNA TGTGCCAGCAGTTTACTTGTTTCCAGGGGGCGTTTGTTGTCCCAGTACTTC. Protein product: CASSLLVSRGRLLSQYF.

This clonotype was detected only a few times. The rearrangement uses TRBV19 and TRBJ2-1, with TRBD2 matching 10 bases. There are 16 residues in the CDR3. CDR1 is LNHDA, CDR2 SQIVND, per germline (reference sequence). V trimming: 3 bases; J trimming: 1 base; junction bases outside the gene matches: 3. CDR3 nucleotide sequence: TGTGCCAGTAGTATGGCTAGCGGGGGTTCCTACAATGAGCAGTTCTTC. Its protein product is CASSMASGGSYNEQFF. Looking up the rest from reference TRBV19 and TRBJ2-1 gives the full variable domain: DGGITQSPKYLFRKEGQNVTLSCEQNLNHDAMYWYRQDPGQGLRLIYYSQIVNDFQKGDIAEGYSVSREKKESFPLTVTSAQKNPTAFYLCASSMASGGSYNEQFFGPGTRLTVL.

The CDR3 reads CASSRDNRDSAYEQYF. CDR3 coding DNA: TGCGCCAGCAGCCGCGACAACCGGGACTCGGCCTACGAGCAGTACTTC. The chain recombines TRBV4-3 with TRBJ2-7; TRBD2 might be the D (6 bases). Trimming stripped 4 bases from V and 2 bases from J, with 18 bases between. The CDR3 totals 16 residues. The V gene's germline CDR1 is LGHNA and CDR2 YSLEER.